This T cell receptor beta chain was sequenced in a study of T cells expressing NK-cell markers. The overall study: Seven donors tested HCMV-seropositive and one tested seronegative among the eight sequenced. Study-wide points: Dominant NKG2C+ clonotype frequencies of roughly 1.0-8% of CD8+ T cells were measured in several donors.

The CDR3 totals 11 residues. TCRdb re-called the 5' RACE reads; every CDR3 protein appears as one record, without DNA. The sample data list 150,000 to 200,000 distinct CDR3 sequences. Comment on this clonotype: Its antigen is unidentified.

The chain combines TRBV12-3 or TRBV12-4 with TRBJ2-1; TCRdb outputs TRBD1, but without DNA this stays unchecked. This clonotype was obtained from a woman aged 18 to 69 in good health. The sequenced sample consisted of blood T cells: a sorted CD56 or NKG2C T cell subset, CD4+ or CD8+ T cells, or bulk PBMC T cells (not recorded which). The CDR3 here is CASSTGAPAFF.